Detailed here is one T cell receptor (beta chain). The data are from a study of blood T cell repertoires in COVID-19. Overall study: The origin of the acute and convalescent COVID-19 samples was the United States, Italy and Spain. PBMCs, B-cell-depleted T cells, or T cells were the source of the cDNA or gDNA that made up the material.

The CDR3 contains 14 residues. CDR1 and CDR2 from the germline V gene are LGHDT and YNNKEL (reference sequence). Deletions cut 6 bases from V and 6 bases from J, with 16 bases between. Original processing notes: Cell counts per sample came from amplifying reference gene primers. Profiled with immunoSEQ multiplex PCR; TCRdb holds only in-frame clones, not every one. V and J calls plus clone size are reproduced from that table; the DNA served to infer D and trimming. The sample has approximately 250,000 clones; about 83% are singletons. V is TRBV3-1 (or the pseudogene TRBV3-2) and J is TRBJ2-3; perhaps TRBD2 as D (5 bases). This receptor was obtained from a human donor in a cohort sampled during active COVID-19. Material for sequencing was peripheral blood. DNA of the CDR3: TGTGCCAGCAGTGCAGGTCTGGGAGCCGATACGCAGTATTTT. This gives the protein CASSAGLGADTQYF.